Below, 6 T cell receptor beta chains from the same sample are listed, as sequenced in a study of T cells in Graves' hyperthyroidism and ophthalmopathy. There were TCR beta CDR3 regions amplified from RNA transcripts. The HTBI primer set drove a first-round RT-PCR of the TCR CDR3. TCRdb analysed the multiplex PCR reads with MiXCR anew, one entry per CDR3 protein. The sample lists about half a million distinct CDR3 sequences, around 21% occurring once. Sample: blood. These receptors were collected from a man aged 18-30 years with Graves' hyperthyroidism.

At least ten counts were recorded for this clonotype. V gene TRBV7-8 combines with J gene TRBJ1-2, with D uncertain. V gave up 6 bases and J gave up 2 bases, with 13 bases separating them. CDR1 and CDR2 from the germline V gene are SGHVS and FQNEAQ. CDR3 length: 14 residues. This CDR3 is CASSRLNSNYGYTF. For the CDR3, the DNA is TGTGCCAGCAGTCGGCTCAATTCGAACTATGGCTACACCTTC.

This clonotype was observed a few times. Since a much larger clone is just one base distant, this may be a read error. This chain links TRBV6-1 with TRBJ1-3; D gene ambiguous. CDR3 length equals 13 residues. From germline, CDR1 is MNHNS and CDR2 SASEGT. With 8 bases removed from V and 0 bases from J, the gap between germline ends came to 8 bases. The CDR3 here is CASGRRSGNTIYF. The CDR3, as DNA: TGTGCCAGCGGACGGCGCTCTGGAAACACCATATATTTT.

This clonotype was seen at least ten times. V usage is TRBV20-1 and J usage is TRBJ1-5; perhaps TRBD1 as D (6 bases). The CDR3 runs to 14 residues. With 6 bases removed from V and 0 bases from J, the gap between germline ends came to 12 bases. Germline V gives CDR1 DFQATT, CDR2 SNEGSKA (reference sequence). CDR3 sequence: CSAAGEHSNQPQHF. The DNA for the CDR3 is TGCAGTGCAGCAGGGGAGCATAGCAATCAGCCCCAGCATTTT.

The sample holds a few counts of this clonotype. The chain uses TRBV5-8 and TRBJ2-5; a weak D match, TRBD2 (6 bases). V shed 4 bases and J shed 3 bases, with 13 bases lying between them. Germline CDR1 is SGHTS and CDR2 is YDEGEE. The CDR3 runs to 14 residues. CDR3 protein: CASSPVPGEETQYF. The CDR3 DNA reads as TGTGCCAGCAGCCCCGTACCGGGGGAAGAGACCCAGTACTTC.

This clonotype was detected many times. V usage is TRBV15 and J usage is TRBJ1-3; D uncertain. This CDR3 is 14 amino acids long. Per germline, CDR1 LNHNV and CDR2 YYDKDF (reference sequence). V shed 6 bases and J shed 6 bases, with 15 bases lying between them. CDR3 nucleotides: TGTGCCACCAGAGATGGTCGGATTGAAAACACCATATATTTT. Its protein product is CATRDGRIENTIYF. The whole variable domain, filled in from reference TRBV15 and TRBJ1-3, reads DAMVIQNPRYQVTQFGKPVTLSCSQTLNHNVMYWYQQKSSQAPKLLFHYYDKDFNNEADTPDNFQSRRPNTSFCFLDIRSPGLGDTAMYLCATRDGRIENTIYFGEGSWLTVV.

This clonotype was observed at least ten times. The V and J genes are TRBV6-2 or TRBV6-3 and TRBJ1-1; a possible D gene is TRBD1 (6 bases). V gave up 6 bases and J gave up 1 base, with 9 bases separating them. Germline V gives CDR1 MNHEY, CDR2 SVGEGT. This CDR3 comprises 13 residues. CDR3 in amino acids: CASRTGQNTEAFF. CDR3 nucleotide sequence: TGTGCCAGCAGGACGGGACAGAACACTGAAGCTTTCTTT.